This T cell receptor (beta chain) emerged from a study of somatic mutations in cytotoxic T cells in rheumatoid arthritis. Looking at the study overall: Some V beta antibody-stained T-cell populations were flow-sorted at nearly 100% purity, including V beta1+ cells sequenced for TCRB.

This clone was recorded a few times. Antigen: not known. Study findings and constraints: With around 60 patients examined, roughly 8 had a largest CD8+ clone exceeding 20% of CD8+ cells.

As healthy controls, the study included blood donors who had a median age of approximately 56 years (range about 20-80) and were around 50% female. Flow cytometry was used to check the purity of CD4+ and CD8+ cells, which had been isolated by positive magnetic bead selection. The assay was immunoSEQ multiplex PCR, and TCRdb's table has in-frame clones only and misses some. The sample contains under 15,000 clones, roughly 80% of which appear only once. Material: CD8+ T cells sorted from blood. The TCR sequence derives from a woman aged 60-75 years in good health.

DNA for the CDR3: TGTGCCAGCGGCCGGGACAGGGTTGAAGCTTTCTTT. This gives the protein CASGRDRVEAFF. This sequence joins TRBV28 and TRBJ1-1, with 9 bases matching TRBD1. The CDR3 is 12 residues long. The V gene's germline CDR1 is MDHEN and CDR2 SYDVKM. Trimming removed 8 bases from V and 7 bases from J; junction bases left unmatched: 5.